These 3 T cell receptor beta chains originate from one sample sequenced in a study of blood T cells in healthy people across ages. For the second PCR, which ran for roughly 6 to 12 cycles, a sample-barcoded 5' primer and a J-beta primer mix were used. TCRdb independently ran MiXCR on the 5' RACE reads; one entry per CDR3 protein. Seen here are hundreds of thousands of distinct CDR3 sequences, 52% observed once, and the top ten hold about 13%. The material sequenced was blood. Receptors were obtained from a woman aged 80 or over in good health.

This chain links TRBV18 with TRBJ2-7, with a weak D call TRBD1 (6 bases). The germline V and J ends were trimmed by 2 bases and 6 bases, with 14 bases remaining between them. The length of the CDR3 is 14 residues. Germline V gene data show CDR1 as KGHSH and CDR2 as LQKENI. The CDR3 protein is CASSPGQGPSEQYF. As DNA, the CDR3 is TGTGCCAGCTCACCAGGGCAGGGGCCCAGCGAGCAGTACTTC.

The rearrangement links TRBV13 to TRBJ2-7, with D hard to call. Germline CDR1 reads PRHDT; CDR2 reads FYEKMQ (reference sequence). The CDR3 runs 15 residues. V lost 5 bases to trimming and J lost 0 bases, with 14 bases between them. In DNA, the CDR3 is TGTGCCAGCAGCCAAGAACCCACGGCCTCCTACGAGCAGTACTTC. Its protein is CASSQEPTASYEQYF.

Concerning this clonotype itself: A much bigger clone sits one base away, suggesting this may be a read error. The J gene is TRBJ1-2, the V gene TRBV3-1, with D possibly matching TRBD1 (5 bases). Germline loops: CDR1 LGHDT, CDR2 YNNKEL (reference sequence). V lost 4 bases, J lost 7 bases, and 22 bases lay in between. This CDR3 is built from 16 residues. This CDR3 reads CASSPGTGKTIVGYTF. In nucleotides, the CDR3 is TGTGCCAGCAGCCCCGGGACGGGAAAGACTATTGTTGGCTACACCTTC.